A selection of T cell receptor beta chains follows, all from one sample in a study of beta chain features in type 1 diabetes. The data were produced by immunoSEQ multiplex PCR, yet TCRdb's version contains in-frame clones alone and is incomplete. The sample consists of 300,000 to 400,000 clones, 8% of them appearing once. Sequenced material: central memory CD4+ T cells from blood. The receptors here all came from a woman aged 18-30 years in good health. Each CDR3 is given with its conserved first and last residue. D genes are given only for firm matches. Only some rows state a clone size, as once, few, many or a class for expanded clones.

few,TRBV28,NA,TRBJ2-3,TGTGCCAGCAGAAGAAGGGACGGTGGCACAGATACGCAGTATTTT,CASRRRDGGTDTQYF
few,TRBV7-9,NA,TRBJ1-2,TGTGCCAGCAGCTTGAACGGGAATGGCTACACCTTC,CASSLNGNGYTF
NA,TRBV6-6,TRBD2,TRBJ2-1,TGTGCCATCAGCGGGATGTTATACAATGAGCAGTTCTTC,CAISGMLYNEQFF
many,TRBV7-9,NA,TRBJ1-1,TGTGCCAGCAGCCGGACAGCCAACACTGAAGCTTTCTTT,CASSRTANTEAFF
NA,TRBV18,NA,TRBJ1-2,TGTGCCAGCTCACCAAACCAGGGAGGCTACACCTTC,CASSPNQGGYTF
few,TRBV18,TRBD1,TRBJ1-5,TGTGCCAGCTCACTGTCGGGACAGGTCAATCAGCCCCAGCATTTT,CASSLSGQVNQPQHF
many,TRBV4-1,NA,TRBJ2-1,TGCGCCAGCAGCCAACTCCCCTCGGGGGTGAGCTCCTACAATGAGCAGTTCTTC,CASSQLPSGVSSYNEQFF
few,TRBV27,TRBD1,TRBJ2-7,TGTGCCAGCAGCGACAGGGGGGCCTACGAGCAGTACTTC,CASSDRGAYEQYF
NA,TRBV19,NA,TRBJ1-5,TGTGCCAGTAGTATCGGGTACGGGAGCAATCAGCCCCAGCATTTT,CASSIGYGSNQPQHF
NA,TRBV29-1,NA,TRBJ2-1,TGCAGTACACTCTGGGGGGGCCTGGGTGAGCAGTTCTTC,CSTLWGGLGEQFF
NA,TRBV27,NA,TRBJ1-2,TGTGCCAGCAGTAATTGGGGGACGGGAGGCTACACCTTC,CASSNWGTGGYTF
NA,TRBV7-8,TRBD1,TRBJ2-5,TGTGCCAGCAGCTTACTACACAGGGGAGAGACCCAGTACTTC,CASSLLHRGETQYF
NA,TRBV19,TRBD2,TRBJ2-2,TGTGCCAGTAGCCAACTAGCGGTTAACACCGGGGAGCTGTTTTTT,CASSQLAVNTGELFF
few,TRBV21-1,NA,TRBJ2-7,TGTGCCAGCAGCAAGGGGGGACCCTACGAGCAGTACTTC,CASSKGGPYEQYF
few,TRBV28,TRBD2,TRBJ2-1,TGTGCCGCGAAGCGGGAGGGCTGGAATGAGCAGTTCTTC,CAAKREGWNEQFF
few,TRBV4-1,NA,TRBJ1-5,TGCGCCAGCAGCCAAGTGTTACAGAGGGGTCAGCCCCAGCATTTT,CASSQVLQRGQPQHF
few,TRBV5-4,NA,TRBJ2-3,TGTGCCAGCAGCCCCGGCGGGACCACAGATACGCAGTATTTT,CASSPGGTTDTQYF
once,TRBV29-1,NA,TRBJ2-7,TGCAGCGTTGAAGCAACCGGGCCTCAATACGAGCAGTACTTC,CSVEATGPQYEQYF
few,TRBV4-3,TRBD2,TRBJ2-1,TGCGCCAGCAGCCAAGAAGGCGGGAGAGGCAATGAGCAGTTCTTC,CASSQEGGRGNEQFF
few,TRBV7-9,NA,TRBJ1-2,TGTGCCAGCAGGACGGTTCAGGGGCCCGTCGATGGCTACACCTTC,CASRTVQGPVDGYTF
few,TRBV7-9,TRBD2,TRBJ2-1,TGTGCCAGCAGACTAGCGGGAGGGCCCAATGAGCAGTTCTTC,CASRLAGGPNEQFF
NA,TRBV5-1,TRBD2,TRBJ2-1,TGCGCCAGCAGCCTGCTTGGGCGGACTAGCGGGAGCAGTGAGCAGTTCTTC,CASSLLGRTSGSSEQFF
few,TRBV6-5,NA,TRBJ1-6,TGTGCCAGCAGTTACTCGCAGGGTTTCGCACCCCTCCACTTT,CASSYSQGFAPLHF
NA,TRBV6-6,TRBD2,TRBJ2-1,TGTGCCAGCAGTCCGGGAGGGTCGGTGTTCTTC,CASSPGGSVFF
few,TRBV28,NA,TRBJ1-2,TGTGCCAGCGCTCGGACAGCCTATGGCTACACCTTC,CASARTAYGYTF
many,TRBV11-2,TRBD2,TRBJ2-7,TGTGCCAGCAGCTTAGATAGGGCTAGCGGGAGTGGGGGCTACGAGCAGTACTTC,CASSLDRASGSGGYEQYF
few,TRBV18,NA,TRBJ2-5,TGTGCCAGCTCACCGGGACACCAAGAGACCCAGTACTTC,CASSPGHQETQYF
NA,TRBV11-2,TRBD2,TRBJ2-1,TGTGCCAGCAGCTTAAATCCATGGGGAGGGAACAATGAGCAGTTCTTC,CASSLNPWGGNNEQFF
NA,TRBV10-3,NA,TRBJ2-7,TGTGCCATCAGTGAGTCGAGGGCCTACGAGCAGTACTTC,CAISESRAYEQYF
few,TRBV28,NA,TRBJ2-7,TGTGCCAGCAGTTCCGGGCACTCCTACGAGCAGTACTTC,CASSSGHSYEQYF
many,TRBV10-3,NA,TRBJ2-1,TGTGCCATCCGCGGCGAGGACACGTACAATGAGCAGTTCTTC,CAIRGEDTYNEQFF
NA,TRBV20-1,NA,TRBJ2-3,TGCAGTGCTAGACAGGGGGATACGCAGTATTTT,CSARQGDTQYF
NA,TRBV19,NA,TRBJ2-6,TGTGCCAGTAGTCCGAGGGTCCTGCGAGGGGCCAACGTCCTGACTTTC,CASSPRVLRGANVLTF
NA,TRBV4-3,TRBD2,TRBJ2-1,TGCGCCAGCACCCCAGTATCCCCAGCGGGAGGGCCATTAAATGAGCAGTTCTTC,CASTPVSPAGGPLNEQFF
NA,TRBV4-2,TRBD2,TRBJ2-7,TGTGCCAGCAGCCCCAGCGGGGTAGGCTACGAGCAGTACTTC,CASSPSGVGYEQYF
few,TRBV18,TRBD2,TRBJ2-1,TGTGCCAGCTCTCAATTTACCGGGACTAGCGGGATAAGTGAGCAGTTCTTC,CASSQFTGTSGISEQFF
many,TRBV29-1,NA,TRBJ2-5,TGCAGCGCCGCTCATTCCCAGACCCAGTACTTC,CSAAHSQTQYF
NA,TRBV5-4,TRBD1,TRBJ2-5,TGTGCCAGCAGACCGATGAATGACGGGACAGAAGAGACCCAGTACTTC,CASRPMNDGTEETQYF
many,TRBV28,TRBD1,TRBJ2-1,TGTGCCAGCAGGGACCTACACAGGGGGCATCATGTAGGTGAGCAGTTCTTC,CASRDLHRGHHVGEQFF
NA,TRBV7-2,NA,TRBJ2-7,TGTGCCAGCAGCTTAAAGGGGGGGGCCTACGAGCAGTACTTC,CASSLKGGAYEQYF
many,TRBV7-9,NA,TRBJ2-3,TGTGCCAGCAGACCAGTATCCATTCCAGATACGCAGTATTTT,CASRPVSIPDTQYF
NA,TRBV7-8,NA,TRBJ2-1,TGTGCCAGCAGCTTACGTCCAGGGGCGGGAGACAATGAGCAGTTCTTC,CASSLRPGAGDNEQFF